The rows below give T cell receptor beta chains drawn from one sample of a study of T cell changes during pregnancy in multiple sclerosis. Profiling relied on immunoSEQ multiplex PCR, and the TCRdb table lists in-frame clones only, not all of them. The sample has some 70,000 clones, around 90% seen once. Here the sequenced sample was peripheral blood, taken in the second trimester of pregnancy. These receptor sequences come from a female donor with multiple sclerosis, enrolled in a pregnancy study. Both conserved end residues are part of each CDR3. D genes are given only for firm matches. Not every row has a clone size; where given, it reads once, few, many or a size class.

size: NA; V: TRBV11-2; J: TRBJ2-5; D: TRBD2; CDR3: CASSFSASGVSWYF; DNA: TGTGCCAGCAGCTTTAGCGCTAGCGGGGTCTCTTGGTACTTC
size: NA; V: TRBV6-5; J: TRBJ2-7; D: NA; CDR3: CASKAPGTHYEQYF; DNA: TGTGCCAGCAAGGCCCCGGGGACTCACTACGAGCAGTACTTC
size: NA; V: TRBV19; J: TRBJ2-4; D: TRBD2; CDR3: CASSLLAGGVGLDIQYF; DNA: TGTGCCAGTAGTCTCTTAGCGGGGGGGGTTGGATTAGACATTCAGTACTTC
size: NA; V: TRBV7-2; J: TRBJ1-4; D: NA; CDR3: CASSLVGATNEKLFF; DNA: TGTGCCAGCAGCTTAGTTGGAGCAACTAATGAAAAACTGTTTTTT
size: NA; V: TRBV30; J: TRBJ1-5; D: TRBD1; CDR3: CACISNGTGIQPQHF; DNA: TGTGCCTGTATTTCGAACGGGACAGGGATTCAGCCCCAGCATTTT
size: once; V: TRBV2; J: TRBJ2-7; D: TRBD2; CDR3: CASGGVFSYEQYF; DNA: TGTGCCAGCGGGGGGGTCTTCTCCTACGAGCAGTACTTC
size: NA; V: TRBV20-1; J: TRBJ2-5; D: NA; CDR3: CSARPGETQYF; DNA: TGCAGTGCGAGACCGGGGGAGACCCAGTACTTC
size: once; V: TRBV19; J: TRBJ2-2; D: NA; CDR3: CASSIAVTGELFF; DNA: TGTGCCAGTAGTATAGCAGTGACCGGGGAGCTGTTTTTT
size: NA; V: TRBV10-3; J: TRBJ2-7; D: NA; CDR3: CAISLGGYEQYF; DNA: TGTGCCATATCTCTCGGAGGCTACGAGCAGTACTTC
size: NA; V: TRBV19; J: TRBJ2-5; D: TRBD2; CDR3: CASSPNRAGLTQYF; DNA: TGTGCCAGTAGTCCGAACCGAGCGGGGCTGACCCAGTACTTC
size: NA; V: TRBV27; J: TRBJ1-2; D: TRBD1; CDR3: CASSLSGGYGYTF; DNA: TGTGCCAGCAGTCTATCAGGGGGCTATGGCTACACCTTC
size: NA; V: TRBV7-3; J: TRBJ2-3; D: TRBD1; CDR3: CASSLDRGTDTQYF; DNA: TGTGCCAGCAGCTTAGACAGGGGTACAGATACGCAGTATTTT
size: NA; V: TRBV14; J: TRBJ2-1; D: NA; CDR3: CASSQKQAWNEQFF; DNA: TGTGCCAGCAGCCAAAAACAGGCGTGGAATGAGCAGTTCTTC
size: NA; V: TRBV2; J: TRBJ2-5; D: TRBD1; CDR3: CASSDTGGEVQTQYF; DNA: TGTGCCAGCAGTGATACAGGGGGCGAGGTGCAGACCCAGTACTTC
size: few; V: TRBV2; J: TRBJ1-3; D: TRBD1; CDR3: CASSRGGTENTIYF; DNA: TGTGCCAGCAGCAGAGGTGGGACAGAGAACACCATATATTTT
size: NA; V: TRBV9; J: TRBJ1-1; D: NA; CDR3: CASSVREEVTTEAFF; DNA: TGTGCCAGCAGTGTCCGAGAGGAGGTGACCACTGAAGCTTTCTTT
size: NA; V: TRBV7-2; J: TRBJ1-3; D: NA; CDR3: CASAYMQGPSGNTIYF; DNA: TGTGCCAGCGCTTATATGCAGGGTCCCTCTGGAAACACCATATATTTT
size: NA; V: TRBV9; J: TRBJ2-7; D: TRBD1; CDR3: CASSPSTGGDEQYF; DNA: TGTGCCAGCAGCCCTTCGACAGGGGGCGACGAGCAGTACTTC
size: NA; V: TRBV7-3; J: TRBJ1-1; D: NA; CDR3: CASSFSRNTEAFF; DNA: TGTGCCAGCAGCTTTAGCCGGAACACTGAAGCTTTCTTT
size: NA; V: TRBV9; J: TRBJ2-2; D: TRBD2; CDR3: CASSVRLAGGLGGELFF; DNA: TGTGCCAGCAGCGTTAGACTAGCGGGGGGATTAGGCGGGGAGCTGTTTTTT
size: NA; V: TRBV6-5; J: TRBJ2-4; D: NA; CDR3: CASSYSQGNIQYF; DNA: TGTGCCAGCAGTTACTCGCAGGGAAACATTCAGTACTTC
size: once; V: TRBV6-1; J: TRBJ2-7; D: NA; CDR3: CASSAGWANYEQYF; DNA: TGTGCCAGCAGTGCAGGGTGGGCTAACTACGAGCAGTACTTC
size: NA; V: TRBV5-6; J: TRBJ1-6; D: NA; CDR3: CASSLVAGSYNSPLHF; DNA: TGTGCCAGCAGCTTGGTGGCAGGGTCGTATAATTCACCCCTCCACTTT
size: NA; V: TRBV27; J: TRBJ2-7; D: TRBD2; CDR3: CASSLSWGGGGVGYEQYF; DNA: TGTGCCAGCAGTTTATCGTGGGGGGGAGGTGGGGTAGGGTACGAGCAGTACTTC
size: NA; V: TRBV9; J: TRBJ2-2; D: NA; CDR3: CASSVGLPTGELFF; DNA: TGTGCCAGCAGCGTAGGTCTCCCCACCGGGGAGCTGTTTTTT
size: NA; V: TRBV11-3; J: TRBJ1-1; D: NA; CDR3: CASSSGPNTEAFF; DNA: TGTGCCAGCAGCTCTGGCCCGAACACTGAAGCTTTCTTT
size: NA; V: TRBV5-1; J: TRBJ2-7; D: NA; CDR3: CASSLATVDYEQYF; DNA: TGCGCCAGCAGCTTGGCGACAGTCGACTACGAGCAGTACTTC
size: NA; V: TRBV7-3; J: TRBJ2-1; D: TRBD2; CDR3: CASSLGLAGMNEQFF; DNA: TGTGCCAGCAGCCTAGGACTAGCGGGGATGAATGAGCAGTTCTTC
size: NA; V: TRBV7-9; J: TRBJ1-2; D: NA; CDR3: CASSLGGQTYGYTF; DNA: TGTGCCAGCAGCTTAGGGGGGCAGACCTATGGCTACACCTTC
size: NA; V: TRBV7-8; J: TRBJ1-5; D: TRBD1; CDR3: CASSWDRASASYQPQHF; DNA: TGTGCCAGCAGCTGGGACAGGGCCTCCGCGTCCTATCAGCCCCAGCATTTT
size: NA; V: TRBV7-2; J: TRBJ1-1; D: NA; CDR3: CASSSDSRATNTEAFF; DNA: TGTGCCAGCAGCTCGGACAGCCGGGCCACGAACACTGAAGCTTTCTTT
size: NA; V: TRBV4-2; J: TRBJ2-1; D: NA; CDR3: CASSQDVANEQFF; DNA: TGTGCCAGCAGCCAAGATGTCGCGAATGAGCAGTTCTTC
size: NA; V: TRBV4-3; J: TRBJ2-5; D: NA; CDR3: CASSQDAREGETQYF; DNA: TGCGCCAGCAGCCAAGATGCCAGGGAAGGGGAGACCCAGTACTTC
size: NA; V: TRBV4-2; J: TRBJ2-7; D: TRBD2; CDR3: CASSRGGLAGTYEQYF; DNA: TGTGCCAGCAGCCGAGGGGGACTAGCGGGGACCTACGAGCAGTACTTC
size: NA; V: TRBV7-3; J: TRBJ2-1; D: TRBD2; CDR3: CASSLRGAQFNEQFF; DNA: TGTGCCAGCAGCCTGCGGGGGGCACAGTTCAATGAGCAGTTCTTC
size: NA; V: TRBV7-3; J: TRBJ1-1; D: NA; CDR3: CASSPEWGENTEAFF; DNA: TGTGCCAGCAGCCCTGAGTGGGGGGAGAACACTGAAGCTTTCTTT
size: NA; V: TRBV11-2; J: TRBJ1-2; D: NA; CDR3: CASSLKGEAPRGYTF; DNA: TGTGCCAGCAGCTTAAAAGGGGAGGCTCCCCGTGGCTACACCTTC
size: NA; V: TRBV19; J: TRBJ1-1; D: TRBD1; CDR3: CASAGTGTRGLF; DNA: TGTGCCAGTGCCGGGACAGGGACGCGGGGTCTCTTT
size: NA; V: TRBV9; J: TRBJ1-4; D: NA; CDR3: CASSVNTGEILNEKLFF; DNA: TGTGCCAGCAGCGTTAACACGGGAGAGATACTTAATGAAAAACTGTTTTTT
size: NA; V: TRBV7-3; J: TRBJ2-1; D: TRBD2; CDR3: CASSLHAGGLYNEQFF; DNA: TGTGCCAGCAGTCTTCACGCGGGGGGCCTCTACAATGAGCAGTTCTTC
size: NA; V: TRBV5-6; J: TRBJ2-7; D: NA; CDR3: CASSLAVGALTYEQYF; DNA: TGTGCCAGCAGCTTGGCCGTTGGGGCTTTAACCTACGAGCAGTACTTC
size: NA; V: TRBV4-2; J: TRBJ2-7; D: TRBD1; CDR3: CASSPRSGTGTYYEQYF; DNA: TGTGCCAGCAGCCCCCGCTCCGGGACAGGGACTTACTACGAGCAGTACTTC
size: once; V: TRBV11-2; J: TRBJ1-6; D: TRBD1; CDR3: CASSLRQGYNSPLHF; DNA: TGTGCCAGCAGCTTAAGACAGGGGTATAATTCACCCCTCCACTTT
size: NA; V: TRBV7-9; J: TRBJ1-2; D: NA; CDR3: CASIADSF; DNA: TGTGCCAGCATCGCGGACAGCTTC
size: few; V: TRBV2; J: TRBJ2-7; D: NA; CDR3: CASSERADGSYEQYF; DNA: TGTGCCAGCAGTGAGCGTGCAGACGGGTCCTACGAGCAGTACTTC
size: NA; V: TRBV4-3; J: TRBJ2-1; D: TRBD2; CDR3: CASSLSGGDHNEQFF; DNA: TGCGCCAGCAGCCTTAGCGGGGGGGATCACAATGAGCAGTTCTTC
size: NA; V: TRBV5-1; J: TRBJ1-1; D: NA; CDR3: CASSLVTGWNTEAFF; DNA: TGCGCCAGCAGCCTAGTCACGGGTTGGAACACTGAAGCTTTCTTT
size: NA; V: TRBV2; J: TRBJ2-2; D: NA; CDR3: CASIRNWSGELFF; DNA: TGTGCCAGCATACGAAATTGGAGCGGGGAGCTGTTTTTT
size: NA; V: TRBV2; J: TRBJ2-2; D: NA; CDR3: CASSEGRFNTGELFF; DNA: TGTGCCAGCAGTGAAGGCAGATTCAACACCGGGGAGCTGTTTTTT
size: NA; V: TRBV30; J: TRBJ1-6; D: NA; CDR3: CASYREGDSPLHF; DNA: TGTGCCTCCTACAGGGAGGGTGATTCACCCCTCCACTTT
size: NA; V: TRBV27; J: TRBJ1-2; D: NA; CDR3: CASSSGAPYGYTF; DNA: TGTGCCAGCAGTTCAGGGGCCCCCTATGGCTACACCTTC